The sequence of this TCR beta chain was determined in a study of T cells after yellow fever vaccination (dated by TCRdb to about 2019). Background on the whole study: Libraries from fractions with low cell numbers were prepared with the SMART-Seq v4 Ultra Low Input RNA kit. Bulk TCR alpha and beta repertoires were sequenced longitudinally to track T-cell clones before and after primary and booster YFV17D yellow fever vaccination. Two healthy male donors, one aged 18 to 30 and one aged 30 to 40 years, were included in the cohort. Blood samples were taken at several timepoints before and after primary and secondary immunization, and bulk PBMC replicates and cell subsets were isolated.

In regard to this clonotype: It has no known antigen specificity. No quality values exist for individual bases; no much larger clone is one base distant.

TCR cDNA was made using 5'RACE template switching, a step that added a universal primer site and unique molecular identifiers. cDNA synthesis was primed from both the TCR alpha and TCR beta constant segments. Two PCR steps were used to amplify libraries, with sample barcodes and sequencing adapters being added in the second step. Sequencing of libraries was performed on Illumina HiSeq 2500 (2x100 bp) or NovaSeq (2x150 bp). As for how the authors treated the data: MIGEC handled demultiplexing of reads and collapsing into UMI consensus sequences, while MiXCR performed V(D)J alignment. Vaccine-responding clonotypes were identified with edgeR using replicate PBMC samples, with FDR below 0.01 and a log2 fold change above 5 up to day 15 being required. Each bulk clonotype was labeled CD4 or CD8 based on which sequenced repertoire, CD4 or CD8, contained the clonotype at higher abundance. Using fastp trimming at Q25 and MiXCR clonotype assembly, TCRdb reanalyzed the public sequencing data and kept in-frame beta chains. CDR3 protein sequences are deduplicated, and each keeps its most common genes and DNA. TCRdb, not the authors, supplied the V and J calls. This sample has 310,000 or so distinct CDR3 sequences in its table, and around 6.8% of those were observed once. Clones ranked in the top ten supply 15% to 20% of the sample.

The paper as a whole reports these results and caveats: The study included only a couple of donors, which limits how far the findings can be generalized. The secondary T-cell response was weaker than the primary response but faster, peaking on day 5 instead of day 15. Computational filtering was needed because FACS-sorted repertoires could contain abundant contaminating clonotypes from the bulk population. After the booster, most of the clones that had expanded following primary vaccination were detected again (roughly 96% of CD4 and around 90% of CD8), which suggests that memory was broadly maintained. A small share of clonotypes was detected in both CD4 and CD8 compartments, with the overlap likely arising from convergent recombination.

The sample's treatment or condition label, decoded: live attenuated yellow fever vaccine strain. At each blood-draw timepoint, two biological replicates of bulk PBMCs were collected. A standard Ficoll-Paque protocol was used to isolate PBMCs from peripheral blood. TriZol was used to extract RNA from bulk PBMCs, CD4 and CD8 fractions, and dextramer-positive and dextramer-negative fractions. CDR1 SQVTM and CDR2 ANQGSEA were looked up in the germline V gene. V loses 7 bases of germline sequence and J loses 5 bases, and the interval between the two ends is 9 bases. The CDR3 has 11 amino acids, counting the end cysteine and phenylalanine. CDR3 DNA only is kept here, 33 bases in frame from base 1.

This clonotype was obtained from a man between 18 and 35 years old who received the YFV17D yellow fever vaccine. The sample consisted of PBMCs, taken around 45 days after the first yellow fever vaccination. The chain was built from TRBV29-1 and TRBJ2-1, with the D gene too uncertain to name. The sequence in DNA is TGCAGCGGTGAGAGCGACAATGAGCAGTTCTTC. Translated, this gives CSGESDNEQFF.